The next 18 T cell receptor beta chains were all read from a single sample in a study of shared clonotypes between healthy human individuals. Clones were sequenced by immunoSEQ multiplex PCR, and TCRdb holds only the in-frame ones, with some missing. The sample has nearly 750,000 clones, roughly 72% seen once. The sample comprised memory CD4+ T cells sorted from blood. Described subset: CD45RA-negative fraction. The receptors shown here come from a woman in her 30s in good health.

Points on this clone: It may be a read error: a sequence one base away is much more abundant. The rearrangement links TRBV5-5 to TRBJ2-7; 7 bases are shared with TRBD1. The junction had 0 bases not matched to a gene; V was cut back by 2 bases and J by 1 base. There are 13 residues in the CDR3. Germline CDR1 reads SGHKS; CDR2 reads YYEKEE (reference sequence). Written as DNA, the CDR3 is TGTGCCAGCAGCTTACAGGGGTCCTACGAGCAGTACTTC. This codes for CASSLQGSYEQYF.

This clone came up a few times. This chain joins TRBV10-3 and TRBJ1-1, with D maybe TRBD1 (6 bases). The CDR3 loop spans 13 amino acids. V was shortened by 3 bases and J by 7 bases, with 12 bases between the two germline ends. The germline CDR1 and CDR2 sequences are ENHRY and SYGVKD. DNA of the CDR3: TGTGCCATCAGTGACAGGGGTTTCGGTGAAGCTTTCTTT. It codes for CAISDRGFGEAFF.

The V gene is TRBV5-1, the J gene TRBJ2-7, with D unresolved. This CDR3 is 16 amino acids long. Trimming shortened V by 4 bases and J by 2 bases, and 19 bases separated the two germline ends. Germline-derived CDR1 and CDR2 are SGHRS and YFSETQ. CDR3 region: CASSPNRLAAAYEQYF. The CDR3, as DNA: TGCGCCAGCAGCCCAAATCGACTGGCGGCAGCCTACGAGCAGTACTTC.

This clone came up once. The rearrangement links TRBV18 to TRBJ2-7; D possibly corresponds to TRBD1 (5 bases). The CDR3 spans 14 residues. V dropped 3 bases and J dropped 5 bases, with 14 bases sitting between them. Germline assignment: CDR1 KGHSH and CDR2 LQKENI. CDR3 DNA sequence: TGTGCCAGCTCACCCTCCGGTGGGGCCGACGAGCAGTACTTC. Its protein product is CASSPSGGADEQYF.

The chain has TRBV14 and TRBJ2-2; 11 positions agree with TRBD2. V dropped 1 base and J dropped 4; count of bases not matched to a gene: 5. CDR1 is SGHDN and CDR2 is FVKESK in the germline V gene. This CDR3 is 17 amino acids long. CDR3: CASSQGILAGGTGELFF. CDR3 DNA sequence: TGTGCCAGCAGCCAAGGGATTCTAGCGGGAGGCACCGGGGAGCTGTTTTTT.

This chain joins TRBV5-1 and TRBJ2-7; 8 bases are shared with TRBD1. Losses at the gene ends were 4 bases for V and 0 bases for J; bases not matched to a gene: 18. Germline lookup yields CDR1 SGHRS and CDR2 YFSETQ. This CDR3 spans 19 amino acids. CDR3: CASSAPRGQVNPSSYEQYF. The CDR3, as DNA: TGCGCCAGCAGCGCCCCTAGGGGACAGGTGAACCCCAGCTCCTACGAGCAGTACTTC. Supplemented by reference TRBV5-1 and TRBJ2-7, the full variable domain reads KAGVTQTPRYLIKTRGQQVTLSCSPISGHRSVSWYQQTPGQGLQFLFEYFSETQRNKGNFPGRFSGRQFSNSRSEMNVSTLELGDSALYLCASSAPRGQVNPSSYEQYFGPGTRLTVT.

The chain couples TRBV5-4 to TRBJ2-4, with D possibly being TRBD1 or TRBD2 (6 bases each). The germline V gene has CDR1 SGHNT and CDR2 YYREEE (reference sequence). The CDR3 loop spans 14 amino acids. V was trimmed by 2 bases and J by 7 bases, leaving 13 bases between them. CDR3 region: CASSFTRGGNIQYF. The CDR3 region has the DNA TGTGCCAGCAGCTTTACTCGAGGGGGGAACATTCAGTACTTC.

Details on this clone: A much bigger clone sits one base away, suggesting this may be a read error. The same CDR3 is also encoded by other DNA sequences in this sample. CDR3 in amino acids: CASSPQRDSYNEQFF. The CDR3 DNA is TGTGCCAGCAGCCCCCAACGGGACTCCTACAATGAGCAGTTCTTC. This rearrangement joins TRBV7-2 to TRBJ2-1, with TRBD2 as a possible D gene (5 bases). This CDR3 contains 15 residues. Trimming left V 5 bases short and J 0 bases short, with 11 bases between. CDR1 SGHTA and CDR2 FQGNSA come from the germline V gene.

V gene TRBV5-6 combines with J gene TRBJ1-2, with 7 bases aligning to TRBD1. Germline CDR1 reads SGHDT; CDR2 reads YYEEEE. The CDR3 has 14 amino acids. The V gene end was trimmed by 3 bases and the J gene end by 2 bases; junction bases not matched to a gene: 4. CDR3 DNA: TGTGCCAGCAGCTACCGGGACAGCAACTATGGCTACACCTTC. Its protein is CASSYRDSNYGYTF.

The chain uses TRBV5-4 and TRBJ2-1, with D maybe TRBD2 (5 bases). Trimming left V 2 bases short and J 7 bases short, with 10 bases between. Germline loops: CDR1 SGHNT, CDR2 YYREEE (reference sequence). The CDR3 is 13 residues long. The chain's CDR3 is CASSFEGRNEQFF. In DNA form, the CDR3 reads TGTGCCAGCAGCTTTGAGGGAAGAAATGAGCAGTTCTTC.

CDR3 DNA: TGCGCCAGCAGCTTGATGGGGGAGATAGATACGCAGTATTTT. Protein sequence: CASSLMGEIDTQYF. The V and J genes are TRBV5-1 and TRBJ2-3; D might be TRBD1 or TRBD2, each matching 5 bases. The CDR3 contains 14 residues. Germline lookup yields CDR1 SGHRS and CDR2 YFSETQ. V lost 1 base and J 5 bases, leaving 11 bases between the germline ends.

This rearrangement joins TRBV7-9 to TRBJ2-5; 7 positions match TRBD2. Looked up from germline, CDR1 is SEHNR and CDR2 is FQNEAQ (reference sequence). The trim removed 0 bases at V and 2 bases at J, leaving 3 bases unmatched. The CDR3 consists of 15 residues. CDR3 sequence: CASSLAPGGQETQYF. The DNA for the CDR3 is TGTGCCAGCAGCTTAGCACCCGGGGGGCAAGAGACCCAGTACTTC.

With regard to this clone: The sample carries other DNA sequences with the same CDR3. This rearrangement joins TRBV18 to TRBJ1-1; D may be TRBD1 (5 bases). This CDR3 has 13 amino acids. The V end lost 2 bases, the J end lost 1 base, and 5 bases lay between the germline ends. The germline V gene has CDR1 KGHSH and CDR2 LQKENI. This CDR3 is CASSPTGNTEAFF. The DNA of the CDR3 is TGTGCCAGCTCACCAACAGGGAACACTGAAGCTTTCTTT.

This chain connects TRBV10-3 to TRBJ2-1; the match to TRBD2 covers 7 bases. The germline CDR1 and CDR2 sequences are ENHRY and SYGVKD. This CDR3 contains 13 residues. V lost 5 bases, J lost 5 bases, and 3 bases stayed unmatched. This chain's CDR3 is CAISPAGNNEQFF. For the CDR3, the DNA is TGTGCCATCAGTCCAGCGGGGAACAATGAGCAGTTCTTC.

On this clone: This same CDR3 is encoded by further DNA sequences in the sample. This chain connects TRBV5-1 to TRBJ1-1, with D possibly TRBD1 on 5 matching bases. In germline, CDR1 is SGHRS, CDR2 YFSETQ. V was shortened by 2 bases and J by 1 base, with 9 bases between the two germline ends. The CDR3 has 14 amino acids. DNA for the CDR3: TGCGCCAGCAGCTTTGGGGGACCGAACACTGAAGCTTTCTTT. Translated, it gives CASSFGGPNTEAFF. The whole variable domain, filled in from reference TRBV5-1 and TRBJ1-1, reads KAGVTQTPRYLIKTRGQQVTLSCSPISGHRSVSWYQQTPGQGLQFLFEYFSETQRNKGNFPGRFSGRQFSNSRSEMNVSTLELGDSALYLCASSFGGPNTEAFFGQGTRLTVV.

V and J are TRBV18 and TRBJ1-6; D is unclear. Germline CDR1 reads KGHSH; CDR2 reads LQKENI. This CDR3 has 15 residues. With 2 bases removed from V and 0 bases from J, the gap between germline ends came to 5 bases. The CDR3 DNA reads TGTGCCAGCTCACCAGTCAACTCCTATAATTCACCCCTCCACTTT. Translation: CASSPVNSYNSPLHF.

The chain uses TRBV4-1 and TRBJ2-3, with 9 bases aligning to TRBD2. This CDR3 spans 16 amino acids. The V gene end was trimmed by 0 bases and the J gene end by 2 bases; junction bases not matched to a gene: 3. Germline CDR1 is MGHRA and CDR2 is YSYEKL. The CDR3 region has the DNA TGCGCCAGCAGCCAAGAGACTAGCGGCAACACAGATACGCAGTATTTT. The encoded protein is CASSQETSGNTDTQYF.

The rearrangement links TRBV11-3 to TRBJ2-1; TRBD1 might be the D (5 bases). Per the germline V gene, CDR1 is SGHNT and CDR2 is YENEEA. The CDR3 consists of 13 residues. Trimming took 6 bases from V and 4 from J, leaving 10 bases between them. The CDR3 DNA reads as TGTGCCAGCAGTAGACAGCATTACAATGAGCAGTTCTTC. Translated, it gives CASSRQHYNEQFF.